This TCR beta chain is from a study of blood T cells in healthy people across ages. Study observations and caveats: CMV status of donors was unknown, possibly confounding expanded clonotype changes. PBMCs were not sorted, which prevented a conclusive comparison of naive versus antigen-experienced cells. Percentage of naive T cells showed a strong correlation with TCR beta diversity.

A few counts support this clonotype. Its antigen is as yet unknown. It was with a sample-barcoded 5' primer and a J-beta primer mix that a second PCR of roughly 6 to 12 cycles was run. Using its own MiXCR run on the 5' RACE reads, TCRdb lists one record per CDR3 protein. The sample includes about 1,400,000 distinct CDR3 sequences, 42% seen only once; the top ten take 7.9%. The V end lost 1 base, the J end lost 4 bases, and 8 bases lay between the germline ends. The CDR3 totals 13 residues. The germline gives CDR1 SGHRS, CDR2 YFSETQ. Every participating donor contributed 7.5 to 10 milliliters of peripheral blood through a draw.

The TCR comes from a woman between 18 and 29 years old in good health. Input material: blood. The chain has TRBV5-1 and TRBJ1-1, with D possibly TRBD1 on 5 matching bases. The CDR3 loop is CASSLTQGTEAFF. The CDR3 DNA is TGCGCCAGCAGCTTGACCCAGGGCACTGAAGCTTTCTTT.